Following are 7 T cell receptor beta chains from one sample sequenced in a study of blood T cell repertoires in COVID-19. The repertoire was sequenced with immunoSEQ multiplex PCR; TCRdb's copy has only in-frame clones and lacks some. The table has 650,000 to 800,000 clones, approximately 90% seen once. What was sequenced was peripheral blood. The receptors shown here come from a woman between 18 and 29 years old with acute or convalescent COVID-19.

The rearrangement uses TRBV6-2 or TRBV6-3 and TRBJ2-7; the D gene is possibly TRBD1 (6 bases). CDR1 is MNHEY and CDR2 is SVGEGT in the germline V gene. The CDR3 covers 14 residues. The ends were cut back, 2 bases at V and 0 bases at J, with 8 bases in the middle. CDR3 sequence: CASSYRGSSYEQYF. The DNA for the CDR3 is TGTGCCAGCAGTTACAGGGGGAGCTCCTACGAGCAGTACTTC.

The genes are TRBV5-1 and TRBJ1-2, with 8 bases identical to TRBD1. The J segment lost 5 bases and the V segment lost 0 bases, leaving 9 bases of the junction unmatched. The CDR3 length is 16 residues. CDR1 and CDR2 (germline): SGHRS, YFSETQ. The CDR3 region is CASSLAARQGKYGYTF. CDR3 DNA sequence: TGCGCCAGCAGCTTGGCCGCTAGACAGGGGAAGTATGGCTACACCTTC.

There are a few counts of this clone. This CDR3 is also generated by other DNA sequences in the sample. The chain links TRBV7-3 to TRBJ1-6; 10 bases line up with TRBD1. CDR3 size: 15 residues. From germline, CDR1 is SGHTA and CDR2 FQGTGA. The J segment lost 10 bases and the V segment lost 0 bases, leaving 3 bases of the junction unmatched. CDR3 bases: TGTGCCAGCAGCTTAACCGACAGGGGGCGATCACCCCTCCACTTT. This gives the protein CASSLTDRGRSPLHF.

J is TRBJ1-2 and V is TRBV15; no definite D call. The V and J ends lost 1 base and 2 bases respectively, with 17 bases between them. The length of the CDR3 is 17 residues. CDR1 and CDR2 from the germline V gene are LNHNV and YYDKDF (reference sequence). For the CDR3, the DNA is TGTGCCACCAGCAGAGGAGGACTGGACCGGACGAACTATGGCTACACCTTC. Protein sequence: CATSRGGLDRTNYGYTF.

The rearrangement links TRBV7-6 to TRBJ1-2; D possibly corresponds to TRBD1 (5 bases). Germline lookup yields CDR1 SGHVS and CDR2 FNYEAQ. Trimming took 4 bases from V and 8 from J, leaving 23 bases between them. The CDR3 is 16 amino acids. The CDR3 DNA sequence: TGTGCCAGCAGCTCCGAAAGAACAGGAGATTATGGGGGCTACACCTTC. Its translation is CASSSERTGDYGGYTF.

The chain couples TRBV10-3 to TRBJ1-6; 7 bases are shared with TRBD1. CDR1 ENHRY and CDR2 SYGVKD come from the germline V gene. The V and J ends lost 4 bases and 6 bases, in that order; junction bases with no gene match: 9. There are 16 residues in the CDR3. The chain's CDR3 is CAISGTGTEFNSPLHF. The DNA for the CDR3 is TGTGCCATCAGTGGGACCGGGACAGAGTTTAATTCACCCCTCCACTTT.

V and J are TRBV7-9 and TRBJ1-1, with D possibly being TRBD1 (6 bases). The CDR3 spans 12 residues. The V gene's germline CDR1 is SEHNR and CDR2 FQNEAQ (reference sequence). V shed 5 bases and J shed 5 bases, with 9 bases lying between them. This CDR3 is CASSTGKTEAFF. DNA of the CDR3: TGTGCCAGCAGCACAGGGAAAACTGAAGCTTTCTTT.